The 21 T cell receptor beta chains presented below share a single source sample, sequenced in a study of CD4 T cells in relation to SARS-CoV-2 and coronaviruses. Their antigens remain unidentified. The unexposed donors gave CD4+ T cells in about 2010-2019, prior to COVID-19. Isolation of CD4+ T cells took place after approximately eleven days in culture. The assay was immunoSEQ multiplex PCR, and TCRdb's table has in-frame clones only and misses some. This table holds about 12,000 clones, 69% found once. Sequencing was done on a sample of CD4+ T cells from PBMCs, cultured in vitro. These receptors originate from a human donor in good health.

V gene TRBV6-5 combines with J gene TRBJ2-5; 9 nucleotides match TRBD1. The V gene end was trimmed by 11 bases and the J gene end by 5 bases; junction bases not matched to a gene: 6. This CDR3 has 12 amino acids. Germline V lookup: CDR1 MNHEY, CDR2 SVGAGI. The CDR3 sequence: CAGQGFGETQYF. The CDR3 DNA reads TGTGCCGGACAGGGGTTCGGCGAGACCCAGTACTTC.

V and J are TRBV27 and TRBJ2-1; D might be TRBD1 (5 bases). CDR3 size: 15 residues. Trimming took off 4 bases at V and 5 bases at J, with 15 bases between the two ends. Germline-derived CDR1 and CDR2 are MNHEY and SMNVEV (reference sequence). CDR3 nucleotides: TGTGCCAGCAGTTCGACCAGGGTTCCGGACAATGAGCAGTTCTTC. Protein sequence: CASSSTRVPDNEQFF.

The chain joins TRBV5-1 to TRBJ1-6; 8 nucleotides agree with TRBD1. Germline V gene data show CDR1 as SGHRS and CDR2 as YFSETQ. This CDR3 is 15 amino acids long. V was pared by 1 base and J by 7 bases, with 4 bases of the junction left unmatched. CDR3 sequence reads: CASSLTGQANSPLHF. The CDR3 bases are TGCGCCAGCAGCTTGACGGGACAGGCAAATTCACCCCTCCACTTT.

The chain carries TRBV19 and TRBJ2-5; D is perhaps TRBD1 (6 bases). This CDR3 has 16 residues. V was clipped by 4 bases and J by 0 bases, with 15 bases between them. CDR1 is LNHDA, CDR2 SQIVND, per germline (reference sequence). The CDR3 region is CASSTTGHSYQETQYF. Here the CDR3 DNA reads TGTGCCAGTAGTACGACGGGACACTCGTACCAAGAGACCCAGTACTTC.

DNA of the CDR3: TGTGCCAGCAGCTTACGGACTAGCGGGACCTACGAGCAGTACTTC. Its translation: CASSLRTSGTYEQYF. J is TRBJ2-7 and V is TRBV11-2; TRBD2 agrees at 12 bases. Germline lookup yields CDR1 SGHAT and CDR2 FQNNGV. This CDR3 spans 15 amino acids. Unmatched junction bases numbered 1, after V lost 2 bases and J lost 2 bases.

The V and J genes are TRBV9 and TRBJ2-1; TRBD1 aligns across 10 bases. V was pared by 4 bases and J by 5 bases, with 12 bases of the junction left unmatched. Germline assignment: CDR1 SGDLS and CDR2 YYNGEE. CDR3 size: 17 residues. The DNA of the CDR3 is TGTGCCAGCAGCCCCGGTCACCGGGACAGGGGCAACAATGAGCAGTTCTTC. It encodes CASSPGHRDRGNNEQFF.

There are a few counts of this clone. The chain combines TRBV5-1 with TRBJ2-7; the match to TRBD2 covers 12 bases. Germline values: CDR1 SGHRS, CDR2 YFSETQ. J lost 3 bases, V lost 0 bases, and 1 base had no gene match. The CDR3 covers 15 residues. The CDR3 coding sequence is TGCGCCAGCAGCTTGGCTAGCGGGAGGGACTACGAGCAGTACTTC. It encodes CASSLASGRDYEQYF. Combining the CDR3 with reference TRBV5-1 and TRBJ2-7 gives the whole variable domain KAGVTQTPRYLIKTRGQQVTLSCSPISGHRSVSWYQQTPGQGLQFLFEYFSETQRNKGNFPGRFSGRQFSNSRSEMNVSTLELGDSALYLCASSLASGRDYEQYFGPGTRLTVT.

The chain uses TRBV7-2 and TRBJ2-5; 7 bases agree with TRBD2. The CDR3 consists of 17 residues. The germline V gene encodes CDR1 SGHTA and CDR2 FQGNSA. J was trimmed by 5 bases and V by 0 bases; bases with no gene match: 12. The CDR3 loop is CASSLAPRLAGGETQYF. The CDR3 DNA is TGTGCCAGCAGCTTAGCCCCCCGACTAGCTGGGGGGGAGACCCAGTACTTC.

The chain is built from TRBV30 and TRBJ2-2, with TRBD1 identical over 9 bases. Germline-derived CDR1 and CDR2 are GTSNPN and SVGIG (reference sequence). This CDR3 comprises 14 residues. V gave up 3 bases and J gave up 4 bases; unmatched junction bases: 3. The chain's CDR3 is CAWSYRGRTGELFF. The CDR3 DNA is TGTGCCTGGAGCTACAGGGGGCGCACCGGGGAGCTGTTTTTT. Using reference TRBV30 and TRBJ2-2 for the parts outside the CDR3, the full variable domain is SQTIHQWPATLVQPVGSPLSLECTVEGTSNPNLYWYRQAAGRGLQLLFYSVGIGQISSEVPQNLSASRPQDRQFILSSKKLLLSDSGFYLCAWSYRGRTGELFFGEGSRLTVL.

J is TRBJ2-7 and V is TRBV11-1, with D unclear. The germline gives CDR1 SGHAT, CDR2 FQDESV (reference sequence). V was pared by 1 base and J by 2 bases, with 9 bases between. This CDR3 is built from 14 residues. The CDR3 coding sequence is TGTGCCAGCAGCTTAGACGACCTGGCCTACGAGCAGTACTTC. Protein: CASSLDDLAYEQYF.

The rearrangement uses TRBV2 and TRBJ1-4, with D uncertain. With 3 bases removed from V and 8 bases from J, the gap between germline ends came to 16 bases. The CDR3 extends over 15 amino acids. Germline V gene sequence: CDR1 SNHLY, CDR2 FYNNEI. The CDR3 coding sequence is TGTGCCAGCAGTGAGGGAGGGCTGAAGGAGGAAAAACTGTTTTTT. Its protein product is CASSEGGLKEEKLFF. The full variable domain, with the rest looked up from reference TRBV2 and TRBJ1-4, is EPEVTQTPSHQVTQMGQEVILRCVPISNHLYFYWYRQILGQKVEFLVSFYNNEISEKSEIFDDQFSVERPDGSNFTLKIRSTKLEDSAMYFCASSEGGLKEEKLFFGSGTQLSVL.

The chain links TRBV30 to TRBJ1-1, with 9 bases fitting TRBD1. The CDR3 spans 14 residues. J lost 5 bases, V lost 3 bases, and 7 bases had no gene match. CDR1 is GTSNPN and CDR2 is SVGIG in the germline V gene (reference sequence). This chain's CDR3 is CAWRITGGRTEAFF. The CDR3 region has the DNA TGTGCCTGGAGAATTACAGGGGGCCGAACTGAAGCTTTCTTT. Complete variable domain (other parts from reference TRBV30 and TRBJ1-1): SQTIHQWPATLVQPVGSPLSLECTVEGTSNPNLYWYRQAAGRGLQLLFYSVGIGQISSEVPQNLSASRPQDRQFILSSKKLLLSDSGFYLCAWRITGGRTEAFFGQGTRLTVV.

The J gene is TRBJ2-5, the V gene TRBV5-1, with D maybe TRBD2 (6 bases). CDR3 length equals 15 residues. V dropped 2 bases and J dropped 5 bases, with 16 bases sitting between them. Germline V CDR1 and CDR2: SGHRS, YFSETQ. The CDR3 spells CASSLLEGSTETQYF. The CDR3 coding sequence is TGCGCCAGCAGCTTATTGGAGGGGTCGACGGAGACCCAGTACTTC.

This clone was picked up a small number of times. V usage is TRBV5-5 and J usage is TRBJ2-7; D is unresolved. Germline CDR1 and CDR2: SGHKS and YYEKEE (reference sequence). V dropped 0 bases and J dropped 0 bases, with 10 bases sitting between them. The CDR3 loop spans 15 amino acids. CDR3 in amino acids: CASSLDRVSSYEQYF. CDR3 coding DNA: TGTGCCAGCAGCTTGGATCGGGTTAGCTCCTACGAGCAGTACTTC.

The V and J genes are TRBV27 and TRBJ1-4; D is ambiguous. Germline V gene lookup returns CDR1 MNHEY and CDR2 SMNVEV (reference sequence). The CDR3 totals 12 residues. Between the trimmed V and J ends, which lost 4 bases and 8 bases, there was a span of 8 bases. CDR3 coding DNA: TGTGCCAGCAGTTCTGTCGGAGAAAAACTGTTTTTT. Protein sequence: CASSSVGEKLFF.

V and J are TRBV2 and TRBJ2-1; TRBD2 matches 12 bases. Germline V gives CDR1 SNHLY, CDR2 FYNNEI. Trimming cost V 7 bases and J 7 bases; bases outside gene matches: 5. The length of the CDR3 is 14 residues. CDR3: CASNPSGRVNEQFF. CDR3 in DNA: TGTGCCAGCAACCCTAGCGGGAGGGTAAATGAGCAGTTCTTC. The full variable domain, completed using reference TRBV2 and TRBJ2-1, is EPEVTQTPSHQVTQMGQEVILRCVPISNHLYFYWYRQILGQKVEFLVSFYNNEISEKSEIFDDQFSVERPDGSNFTLKIRSTKLEDSAMYFCASNPSGRVNEQFFGPGTRLTVL.

This chain uses TRBV11-2 with TRBJ2-1; D remains unclear. CDR3 size: 12 residues. The germline V gene encodes CDR1 SGHAT and CDR2 FQNNGV. V was pared by 2 bases and J by 9 bases, with 8 bases between. The CDR3 DNA is TGTGCCAGCAGCTTATTACTTCTTGAGCAGTTCTTC. Amino acid sequence: CASSLLLLEQFF.

The chain recombines TRBV19 with TRBJ2-3; 11 nucleotides match TRBD2. V shed 7 bases and J 4 bases; nucleotides not matched to a gene: 7. This CDR3 has 15 residues. In germline, CDR1 is LNHDA, CDR2 SQIVND (reference sequence). The DNA for the CDR3 is TGTGCCAGTACCGTTAGCGGGAGGGACGCAGATACGCAGTATTTT. This gives the protein CASTVSGRDADTQYF. Using reference TRBV19 and TRBJ2-3 for the parts outside the CDR3, the full variable domain is DGGITQSPKYLFRKEGQNVTLSCEQNLNHDAMYWYRQDPGQGLRLIYYSQIVNDFQKGDIAEGYSVSREKKESFPLTVTSAQKNPTAFYLCASTVSGRDADTQYFGPGTRLTVL.

This chain connects TRBV30 to TRBJ1-2; 7 bases match TRBD1. The CDR3 loop spans 13 amino acids. CDR1 is GTSNPN, CDR2 SVGIG, per germline (reference sequence). Losses at the gene ends were 5 bases for V and 6 bases for J; bases not matched to a gene: 9. The CDR3 region is CAWRAGGVDGYTF. In nucleotides, the CDR3 is TGTGCCTGGCGGGCAGGGGGAGTGGATGGCTACACCTTC.

This chain joins TRBV24-1 and TRBJ1-1; 11 nucleotides align to TRBD1. Germline V gene lookup returns CDR1 KGHDR and CDR2 SFDVKD. The CDR3 sequence is 15 residues long. The V gene end was trimmed by 4 bases and the J gene end by 6 bases; junction bases not matched to a gene: 6. The CDR3 DNA reads as TGTGCCACCAGTGACTCAGGACAGGGGGCCGCTGAAGCTTTCTTT. It is translated as CATSDSGQGAAEAFF.

This chain links TRBV11-2 with TRBJ2-2, with D possibly matching TRBD2 (6 bases). CDR3 size: 13 residues. With 5 bases removed from V and 5 bases from J, the gap between germline ends came to 9 bases. The germline CDR1 and CDR2 sequences are SGHAT and FQNNGV. CDR3 region: CASSPRGTGELFF. The CDR3 coding sequence is TGTGCCAGCAGCCCCCGGGGGACCGGGGAGCTGTTTTTT.